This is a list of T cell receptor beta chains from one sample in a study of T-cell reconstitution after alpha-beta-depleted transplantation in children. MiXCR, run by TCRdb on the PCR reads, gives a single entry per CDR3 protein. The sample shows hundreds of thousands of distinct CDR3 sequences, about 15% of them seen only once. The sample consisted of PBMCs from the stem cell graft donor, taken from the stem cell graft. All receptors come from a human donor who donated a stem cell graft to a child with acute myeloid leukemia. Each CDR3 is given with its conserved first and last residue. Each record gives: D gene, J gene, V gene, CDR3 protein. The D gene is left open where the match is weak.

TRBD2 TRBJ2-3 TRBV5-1 CASSSGLAADTQYF
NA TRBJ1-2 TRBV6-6 CASSYEGTYGYTF
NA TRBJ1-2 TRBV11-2 CASSLAVRGSGYGYTF
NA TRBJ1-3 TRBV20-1 CSARYGGGNTIYF
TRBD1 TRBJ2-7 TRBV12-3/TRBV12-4 CASRGQGASTYEQYF
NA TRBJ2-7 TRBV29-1 CSVGDGFYEQYF
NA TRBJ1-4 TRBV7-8 CASSSMVEEKLFF
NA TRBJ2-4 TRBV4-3 CASSPRLTNIQYF
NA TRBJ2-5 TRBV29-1 CSVLSGDQETQYF
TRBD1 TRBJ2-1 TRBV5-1 CASSVGTGLSYNEQFF
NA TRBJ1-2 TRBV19 CASSAVGGSYTF
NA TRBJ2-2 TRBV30 CAWSFLGTLTYANTGELFF
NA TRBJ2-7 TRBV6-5 CASSYSGSKGEYF
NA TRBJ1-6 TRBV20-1 CSARDPTYPKSPLHF
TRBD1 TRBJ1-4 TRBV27 CASSPSGTGRPRIEKLFF
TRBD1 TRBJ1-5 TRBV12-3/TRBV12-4 CASTLGAGGSQPQHF
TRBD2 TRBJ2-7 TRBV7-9 CASSPASGVEQYF
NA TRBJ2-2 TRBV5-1 CASSLKVSNTGELFF
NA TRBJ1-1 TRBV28 CASTQGGLGNTEAFF
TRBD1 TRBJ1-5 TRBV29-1 CSVTGGHNQPQHF
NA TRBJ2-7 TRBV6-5 CASSNSRNKQYF
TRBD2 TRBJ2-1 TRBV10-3 CAISENPTGGGANNEQFF
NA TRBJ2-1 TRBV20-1 CSASGGNEQFF
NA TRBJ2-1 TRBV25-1 CASSEQRDTNNEQFF
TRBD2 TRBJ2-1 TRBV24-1 CATSDLIAGGPGEQFF
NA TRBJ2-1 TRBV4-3 CASSPRFGNEQFF
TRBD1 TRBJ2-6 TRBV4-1 CASSQDGTGGGPLRSGANVLTF
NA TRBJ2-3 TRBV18 CASSRALTDTQYF
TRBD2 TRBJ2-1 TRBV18 CASSTSSGPWNEQFF
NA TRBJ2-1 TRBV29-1 CSVEDRLVDRRYEQFF
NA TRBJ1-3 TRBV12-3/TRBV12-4 CASRNPSSGNTIYF
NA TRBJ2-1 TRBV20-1 CSADPRPVNEQFF
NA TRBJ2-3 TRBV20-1 CSAIAVDTQYF
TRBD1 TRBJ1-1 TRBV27 CASSPGGLASEAFF
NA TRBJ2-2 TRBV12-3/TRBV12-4 CASSPLRITNTGELFF
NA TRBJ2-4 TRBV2 CASSEAARIQYF
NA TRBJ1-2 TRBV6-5 CASSRDSRSGGYTF
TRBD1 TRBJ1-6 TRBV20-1 CSARPPPGTGDSPLHF
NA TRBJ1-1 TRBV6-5 CASRSGPEAFF
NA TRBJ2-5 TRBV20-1 CSVLFRGAGVETQYF
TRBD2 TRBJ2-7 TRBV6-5 CASSYSSSGSSYEQYF
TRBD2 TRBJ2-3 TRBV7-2 CASSLAGGGRVDTQYF
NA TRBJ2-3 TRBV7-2 CASSLVNRGRFTDTQYF
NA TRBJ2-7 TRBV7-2 CASSLLGVKPYEQYF
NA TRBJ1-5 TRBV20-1 CSATGRGNQPQHF
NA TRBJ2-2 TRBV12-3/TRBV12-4 CASPQNTANTGELFF
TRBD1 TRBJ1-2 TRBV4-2 CASSLGQGAGGYTF
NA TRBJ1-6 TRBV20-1 CSASWAGLSSYNSPLHF
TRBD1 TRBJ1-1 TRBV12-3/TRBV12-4 CASRGQGINTEAFF
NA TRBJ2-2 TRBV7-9 CASSLGSGNTGELFF
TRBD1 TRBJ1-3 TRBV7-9 CASSGTTGEGNTIYF
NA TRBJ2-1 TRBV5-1 CASSLSAGLPENEQFF
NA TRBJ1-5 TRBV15 CATSRTVDNQPQHF
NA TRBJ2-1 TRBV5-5 CASTYNEQFF
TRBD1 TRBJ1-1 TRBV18 CASSPVPGTANTEAFF
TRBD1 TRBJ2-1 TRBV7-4 CASSIPGQGNNEQFF
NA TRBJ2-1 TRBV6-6 CASSYVGFANEQFF
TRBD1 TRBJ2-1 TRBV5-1 CASSSGGQMSYNEQFF
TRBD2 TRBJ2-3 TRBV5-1 CASSLDVAGGTDTQYF
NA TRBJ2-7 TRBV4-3 CASSQRLGYEQYF